This T cell receptor beta chain is drawn from a study of shared clonotypes between healthy human individuals. This CDR3 spans 13 amino acids. After removal of 5 bases from V and 13 bases from J, the junction contained 8 bases not matched to a gene. Germline lookup yields CDR1 KGHSH and CDR2 LQKENI. Using immunoSEQ multiplex PCR, the repertoire was profiled, and TCRdb retains in-frame clones only, with some absent. Of 1.6 million or so clones in the sample, 97% to 99% were seen once. What was sequenced was naive CD4+ T cells sorted from blood. The subset was: CD45RA+ positively selected. The chain recombines TRBV18 with TRBJ2-2, with 9 bases matching TRBD1. This receptor was taken from a man younger than 45 in good health. In nucleotides, the CDR3 is TGTGCCAGCTCATCGACTGGACAGGGGTCGCTGTTTTTT. This codes for CASSSTGQGSLFF. Using reference TRBV18 and TRBJ2-2 for the parts outside the CDR3, the full variable domain is NAGVMQNPRHLVRRRGQEARLRCSPMKGHSHVYWYRQLPEEGLKFMVYLQKENIIDESGMPKERFSAEFPKEGPSILRIQQVVRGDSAAYFCASSSTGQGSLFFGEGSRLTVL.